This entry is about one TCR beta chain. The CDR3 does not close with the conserved phenylalanine or tryptophan, likely indicating a read error. Because the CDR3's place on the DNA is in doubt, the DNA is left out and the CDR3 is given as listed by TCRdb. The data derive from a study of tumor-infiltrating lymphocytes in oesophageal squamous cell carcinoma. TCRdb itself ran the PCR reads through MiXCR, one entry per CDR3 protein. The sample has 10,000 to 15,000 distinct CDR3 sequences, 50% to 60% seen once. Germline-derived CDR1 and CDR2 are SGHVT and SQSDAQ. The CDR3 is 15 residues long, ends included.

This TCR was sampled from a female donor with esophageal squamous cell carcinoma. Material for sequencing was esophageal tumor tissue. The chain links TRBV7-4 to TRBJ2-7. CDR3 protein: CASSLHPNYGYTFGS.